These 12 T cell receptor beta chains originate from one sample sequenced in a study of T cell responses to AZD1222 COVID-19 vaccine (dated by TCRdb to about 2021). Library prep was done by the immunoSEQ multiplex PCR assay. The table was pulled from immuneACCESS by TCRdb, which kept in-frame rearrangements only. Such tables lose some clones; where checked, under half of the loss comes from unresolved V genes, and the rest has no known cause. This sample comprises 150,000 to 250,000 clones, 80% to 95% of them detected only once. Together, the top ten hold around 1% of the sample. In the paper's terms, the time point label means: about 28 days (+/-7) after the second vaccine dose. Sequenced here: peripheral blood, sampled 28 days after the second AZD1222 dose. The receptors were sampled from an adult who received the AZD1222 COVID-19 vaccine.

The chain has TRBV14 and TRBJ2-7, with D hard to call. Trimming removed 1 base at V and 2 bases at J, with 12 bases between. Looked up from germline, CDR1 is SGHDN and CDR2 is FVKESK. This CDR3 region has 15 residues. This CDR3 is CASSQAGENTYEQYF. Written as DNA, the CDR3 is TGTGCCAGCAGCCAAGCTGGGGAAAATACCTACGAGCAGTACTTC.

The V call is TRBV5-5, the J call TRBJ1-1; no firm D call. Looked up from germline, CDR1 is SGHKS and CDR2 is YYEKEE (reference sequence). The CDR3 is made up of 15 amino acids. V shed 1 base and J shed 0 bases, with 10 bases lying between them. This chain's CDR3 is CASSLTATMNTEAFF. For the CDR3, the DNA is TGTGCCAGCAGCTTGACAGCAACAATGAACACTGAAGCTTTCTTT.

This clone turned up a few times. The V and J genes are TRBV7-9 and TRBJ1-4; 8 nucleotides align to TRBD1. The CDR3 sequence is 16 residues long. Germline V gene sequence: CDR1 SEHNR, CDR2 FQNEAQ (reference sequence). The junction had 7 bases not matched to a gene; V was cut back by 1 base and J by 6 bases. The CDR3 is CASSLEQGAFYEKLFF. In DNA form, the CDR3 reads TGTGCCAGCAGCTTAGAGCAGGGGGCGTTTTATGAAAAACTGTTTTTT.

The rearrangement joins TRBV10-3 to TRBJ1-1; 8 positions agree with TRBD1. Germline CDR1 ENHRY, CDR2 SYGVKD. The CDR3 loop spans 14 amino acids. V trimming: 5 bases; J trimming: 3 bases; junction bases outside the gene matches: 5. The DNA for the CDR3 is TGTGCCATCAGTAGACAGGGGAGGGACACTGAAGCTTTCTTT. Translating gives CAISRQGRDTEAFF.

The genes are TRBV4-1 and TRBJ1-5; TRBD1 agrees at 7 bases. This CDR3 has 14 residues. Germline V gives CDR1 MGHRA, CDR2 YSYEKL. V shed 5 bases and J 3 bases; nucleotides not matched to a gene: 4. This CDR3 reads CASSWDRDNQPQHF. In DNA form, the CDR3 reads TGCGCCAGCAGCTGGGACAGAGACAATCAGCCCCAGCATTTT.

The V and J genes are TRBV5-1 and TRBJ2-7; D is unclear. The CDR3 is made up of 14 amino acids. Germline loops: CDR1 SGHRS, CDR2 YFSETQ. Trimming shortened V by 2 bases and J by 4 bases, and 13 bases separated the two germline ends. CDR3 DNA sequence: TGCGCCAGCAGCTTTAAGGGTTTGGCTTACGAGCAGTACTTC. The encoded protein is CASSFKGLAYEQYF.

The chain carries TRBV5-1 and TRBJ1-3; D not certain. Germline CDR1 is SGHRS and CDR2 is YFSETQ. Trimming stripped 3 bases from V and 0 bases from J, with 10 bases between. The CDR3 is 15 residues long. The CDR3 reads CASSSGGNSGNTIYF. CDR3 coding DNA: TGCGCCAGCAGCTCGGGCGGCAACTCTGGAAACACCATATATTTT.

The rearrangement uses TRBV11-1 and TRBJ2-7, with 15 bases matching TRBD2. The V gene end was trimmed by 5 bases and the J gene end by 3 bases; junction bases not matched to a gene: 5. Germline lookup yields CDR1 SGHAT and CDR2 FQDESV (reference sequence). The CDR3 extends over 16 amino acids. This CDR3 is CASSRRGLAGGYEQYF. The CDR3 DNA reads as TGTGCCAGCAGCCGGAGGGGACTAGCGGGGGGCTACGAGCAGTACTTC.

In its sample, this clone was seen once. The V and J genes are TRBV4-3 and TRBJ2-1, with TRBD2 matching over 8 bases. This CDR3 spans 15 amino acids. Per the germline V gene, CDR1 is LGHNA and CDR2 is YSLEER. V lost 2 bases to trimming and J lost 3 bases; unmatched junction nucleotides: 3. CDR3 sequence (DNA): TGCGCCAGCAGCCAACCTCGGGGGGGCTACAATGAGCAGTTCTTC. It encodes CASSQPRGGYNEQFF.

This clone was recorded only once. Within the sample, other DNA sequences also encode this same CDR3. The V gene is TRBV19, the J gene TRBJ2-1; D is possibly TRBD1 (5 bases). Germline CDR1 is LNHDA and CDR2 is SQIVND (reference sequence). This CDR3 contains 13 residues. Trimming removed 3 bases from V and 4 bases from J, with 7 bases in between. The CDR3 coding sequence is TGTGCCAGTAGTATTCAGGGATACAATGAGCAGTTCTTC. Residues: CASSIQGYNEQFF.

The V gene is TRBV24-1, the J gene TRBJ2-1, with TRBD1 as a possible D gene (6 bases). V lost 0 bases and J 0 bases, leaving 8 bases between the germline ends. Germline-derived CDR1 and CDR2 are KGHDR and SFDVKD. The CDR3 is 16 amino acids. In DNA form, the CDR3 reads TGTGCCACCAGTGATTTGCAAGGGGGCTCCTACAATGAGCAGTTCTTC. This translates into CATSDLQGGSYNEQFF.

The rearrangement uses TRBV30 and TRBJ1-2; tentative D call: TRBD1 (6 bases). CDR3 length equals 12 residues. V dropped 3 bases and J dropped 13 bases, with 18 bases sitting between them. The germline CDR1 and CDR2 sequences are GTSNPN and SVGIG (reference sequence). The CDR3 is CAWSGGARGVTF. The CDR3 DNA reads TGTGCCTGGAGCGGAGGGGCGAGGGGGGTCACCTTC.